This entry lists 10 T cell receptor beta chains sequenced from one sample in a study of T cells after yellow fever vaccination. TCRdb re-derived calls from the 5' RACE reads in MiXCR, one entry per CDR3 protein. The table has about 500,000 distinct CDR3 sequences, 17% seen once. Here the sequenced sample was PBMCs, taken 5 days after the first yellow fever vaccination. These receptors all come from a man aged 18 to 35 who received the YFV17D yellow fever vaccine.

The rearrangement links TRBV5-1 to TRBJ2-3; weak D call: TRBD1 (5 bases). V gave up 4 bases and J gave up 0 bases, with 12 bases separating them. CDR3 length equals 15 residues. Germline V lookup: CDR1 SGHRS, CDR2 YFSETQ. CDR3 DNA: TGCGCCAGCAGCATGCGACAGTACAGCACAGATACGCAGTATTTT. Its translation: CASSMRQYSTDTQYF.

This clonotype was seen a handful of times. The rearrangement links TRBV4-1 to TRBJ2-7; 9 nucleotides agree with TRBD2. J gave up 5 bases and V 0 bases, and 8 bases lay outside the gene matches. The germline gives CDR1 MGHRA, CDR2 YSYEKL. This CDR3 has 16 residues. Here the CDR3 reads CASSQEGLAGWDEQYV. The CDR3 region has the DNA TGCGCCAGCAGCCAAGAGGGACTAGCCGGCTGGGACGAGCAGTACGTC.

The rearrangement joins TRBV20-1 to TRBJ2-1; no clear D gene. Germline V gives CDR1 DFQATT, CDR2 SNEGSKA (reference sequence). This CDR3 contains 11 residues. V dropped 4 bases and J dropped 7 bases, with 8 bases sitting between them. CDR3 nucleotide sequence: TGCAGTGCTATCTACATTAATGAGCAGTTCTTC. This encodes CSAIYINEQFF.

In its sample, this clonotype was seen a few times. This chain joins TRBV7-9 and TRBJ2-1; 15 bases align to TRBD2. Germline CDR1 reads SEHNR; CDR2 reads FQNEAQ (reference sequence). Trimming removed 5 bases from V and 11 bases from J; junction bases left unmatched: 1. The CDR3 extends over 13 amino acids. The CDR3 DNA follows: TGTGCCAGCAGCGGGACTAGCGGGGGGCAGCAGTTCTTC. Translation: CASSGTSGGQQFF.

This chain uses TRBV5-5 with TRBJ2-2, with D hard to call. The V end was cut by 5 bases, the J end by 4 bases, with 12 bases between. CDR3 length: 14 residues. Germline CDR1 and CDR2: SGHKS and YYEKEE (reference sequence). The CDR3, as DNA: TGTGCCAGCAGTCCCGGACCATTCACCGGGGAGCTGTTTTTT. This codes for CASSPGPFTGELFF.

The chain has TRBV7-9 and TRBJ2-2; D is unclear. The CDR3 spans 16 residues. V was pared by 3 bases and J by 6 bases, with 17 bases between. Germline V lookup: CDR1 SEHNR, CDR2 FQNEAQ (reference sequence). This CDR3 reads CASSFSGGFTPGELFF. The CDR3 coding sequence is TGTGCCAGCAGCTTCTCAGGTGGCTTCACACCCGGGGAGCTGTTTTTT.

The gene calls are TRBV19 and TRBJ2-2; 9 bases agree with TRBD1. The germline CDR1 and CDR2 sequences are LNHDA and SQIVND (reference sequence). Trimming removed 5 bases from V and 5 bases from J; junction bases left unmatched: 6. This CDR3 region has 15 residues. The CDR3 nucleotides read TGTGCCAGTAGTGAGGACAGGGGTGAGACCGGGGAGCTGTTTTTT. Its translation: CASSEDRGETGELFF. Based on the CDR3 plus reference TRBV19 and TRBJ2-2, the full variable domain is DGGITQSPKYLFRKEGQNVTLSCEQNLNHDAMYWYRQDPGQGLRLIYYSQIVNDFQKGDIAEGYSVSREKKESFPLTVTSAQKNPTAFYLCASSEDRGETGELFFGEGSRLTVL.

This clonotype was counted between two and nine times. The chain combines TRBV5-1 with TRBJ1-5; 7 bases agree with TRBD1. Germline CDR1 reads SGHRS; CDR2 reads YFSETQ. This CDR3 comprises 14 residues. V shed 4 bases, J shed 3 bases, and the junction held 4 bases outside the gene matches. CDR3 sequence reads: CASSTGANNQPQHF. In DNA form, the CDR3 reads TGCGCCAGCAGCACAGGGGCCAACAATCAGCCCCAGCATTTT.

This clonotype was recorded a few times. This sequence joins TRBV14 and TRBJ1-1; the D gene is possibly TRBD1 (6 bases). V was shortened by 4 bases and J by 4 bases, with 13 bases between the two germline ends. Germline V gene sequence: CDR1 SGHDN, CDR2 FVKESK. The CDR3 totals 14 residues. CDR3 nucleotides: TGTGCCAGCAGCCCAGGGGTGTGGGTCACTGAAGCTTTCTTT. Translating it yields CASSPGVWVTEAFF.

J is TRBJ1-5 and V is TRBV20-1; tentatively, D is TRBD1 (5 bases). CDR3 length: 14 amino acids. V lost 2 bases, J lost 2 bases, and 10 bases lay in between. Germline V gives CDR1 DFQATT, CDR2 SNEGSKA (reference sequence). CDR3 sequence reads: CSARNRMGNQPQHF. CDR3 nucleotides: TGCAGTGCTAGAAACAGGATGGGCAATCAGCCCCAGCATTTT.